The present entry profiles one T cell receptor beta chain with its context. Its binding antigen is unknown. Base qualities were left out, and no much larger clone turns up one base away. The cysteine opens and the phenylalanine closes a CDR3 of 20 amino acids. Only the CDR3 region is kept as DNA, spanning 60 bases read in frame from base 1. CDR1 and CDR2, per the germline V gene, are SGHRS and YFSETQ. The germline V end is reduced by 0 bases and the J end by 1 base; junction bases left unmatched: 8. Library construction relied on RT-PCR. The instrument given in TCRdb is NextSeq 550. TCRdb applied fastp at Q25 and MiXCR to the public reads, then kept only in-frame beta chains. When rows share a CDR3 protein, they turn into one entry using the most common DNA and genes. For this sample there are about 960,000 distinct CDR3 sequences; 18% appear just once. 5% to 6.5% of the sample rests with the top ten.

These data come from a study of patients and donors after allogeneic stem cell transplantation (dated by TCRdb to the early 2020s). The receptor was isolated from a human donor who was either an allogeneic HSCT recipient or a stem cell or donor lymphocyte infusion donor (not recorded which). It is not recorded whose cells these are; they may come from a transplant donor. Sequenced input: blood, either unsorted or a sorted T cell fraction (not recorded which). The chain was built from TRBV5-1 and TRBJ2-1; TRBD2 matches 15 bases in the middle. The CDR3 amino acid sequence is: CASSLARTSGGGYSYNEQFF. The nucleotide sequence is given as TGCGCCAGCAGCTTGGCTAGGACTAGCGGGGGGGGATATTCCTACAATGAGCAGTTCTTC. Extended through the reference TRBV5-1 and TRBJ2-1 proteins, this CDR3 yields the full variable domain: KAGVTQTPRYLIKTRGQQVTLSCSPISGHRSVSWYQQTPGQGLQFLFEYFSETQRNKGNFPGRFSGRQFSNSRSEMNVSTLELGDSALYLCASSLARTSGGGYSYNEQFFGPGTRLTVL.